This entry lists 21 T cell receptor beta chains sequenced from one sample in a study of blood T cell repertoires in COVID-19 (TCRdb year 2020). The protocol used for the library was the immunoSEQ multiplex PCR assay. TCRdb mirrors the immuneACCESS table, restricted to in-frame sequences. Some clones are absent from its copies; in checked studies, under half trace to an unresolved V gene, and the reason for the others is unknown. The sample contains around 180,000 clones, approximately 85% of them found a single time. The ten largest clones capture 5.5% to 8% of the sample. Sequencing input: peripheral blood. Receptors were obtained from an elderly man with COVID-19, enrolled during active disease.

The CDR3 nucleotides are TGTGCCAGCAGTCGGACAGAAAACTATGGCTACACCTTC. This encodes CASSRTENYGYTF. The genes are TRBV6-5 and TRBJ1-2, with D possibly TRBD1 on 6 matching bases. Germline V lookup: CDR1 MNHEY, CDR2 SVGAGI. The CDR3 loop spans 13 amino acids. V lost 5 bases, J lost 2 bases, and 9 bases lay in between.

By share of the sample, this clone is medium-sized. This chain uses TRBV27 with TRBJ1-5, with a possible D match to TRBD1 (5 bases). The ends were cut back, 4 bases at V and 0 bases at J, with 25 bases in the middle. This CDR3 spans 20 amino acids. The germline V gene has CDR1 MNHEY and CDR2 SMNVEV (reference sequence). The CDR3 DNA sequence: TGTGCCAGCAGTTCGACAAAGATCCCCGACAGTGACCTTAGCAATCAGCCCCAGCATTTT. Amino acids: CASSSTKIPDSDLSNQPQHF.

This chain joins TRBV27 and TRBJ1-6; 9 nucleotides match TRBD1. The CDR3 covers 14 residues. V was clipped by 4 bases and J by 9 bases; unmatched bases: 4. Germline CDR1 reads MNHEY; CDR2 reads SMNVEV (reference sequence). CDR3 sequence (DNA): TGTGCCAGCAGTTACCGGGACAGGGCTTCACCCCTCCACTTT. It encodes CASSYRDRASPLHF.

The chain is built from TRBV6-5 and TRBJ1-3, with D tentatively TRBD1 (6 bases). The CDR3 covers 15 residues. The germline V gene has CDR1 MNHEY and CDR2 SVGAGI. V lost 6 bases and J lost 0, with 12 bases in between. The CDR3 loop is CASSLGGYSGNTIYF. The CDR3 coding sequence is TGTGCCAGCAGCTTAGGGGGTTACTCTGGAAACACCATATATTTT.

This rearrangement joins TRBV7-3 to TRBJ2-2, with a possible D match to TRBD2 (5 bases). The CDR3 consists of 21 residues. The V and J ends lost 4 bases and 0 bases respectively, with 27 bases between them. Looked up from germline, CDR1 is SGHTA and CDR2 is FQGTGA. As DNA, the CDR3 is TGTGCCAGCAGCTCATTAACCTCCCCACGGGCGGGCCGAACGAACACCGGGGAGCTGTTTTTT. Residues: CASSSLTSPRAGRTNTGELFF.

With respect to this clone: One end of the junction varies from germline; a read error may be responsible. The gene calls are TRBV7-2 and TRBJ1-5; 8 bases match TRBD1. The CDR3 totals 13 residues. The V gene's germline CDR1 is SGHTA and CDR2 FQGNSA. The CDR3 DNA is TGTGCCAGCAGTTTAGGACAGGGTCAGCCCCAGCATTTT. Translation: CASSLGQGQPQHF.

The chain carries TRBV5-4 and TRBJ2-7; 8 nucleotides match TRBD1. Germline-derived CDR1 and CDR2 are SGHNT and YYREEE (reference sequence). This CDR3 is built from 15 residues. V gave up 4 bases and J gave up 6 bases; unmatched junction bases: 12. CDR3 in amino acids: CASSASRDRQGEQYF. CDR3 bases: TGTGCCAGCAGCGCCTCCCGGGACAGGCAGGGCGAGCAGTACTTC.

The CDR3 spells CASSPISLRDRGRKAEAFF. CDR3 nucleotides: TGTGCCAGCTCACCAATTAGCCTGAGGGACAGGGGGCGGAAGGCTGAAGCTTTCTTT. This rearrangement joins TRBV18 to TRBJ1-1; 12 bases align to TRBD1. The CDR3 consists of 19 residues. Unmatched junction bases numbered 16, after V lost 2 bases and J lost 6 bases. Germline V gene data show CDR1 as KGHSH and CDR2 as LQKENI.

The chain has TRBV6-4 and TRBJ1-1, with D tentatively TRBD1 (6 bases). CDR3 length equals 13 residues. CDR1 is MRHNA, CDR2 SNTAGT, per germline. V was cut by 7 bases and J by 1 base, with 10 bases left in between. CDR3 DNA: TGTGCCAGCACCCAACAGGGGAACACTGAAGCTTTCTTT. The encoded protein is CASTQQGNTEAFF.

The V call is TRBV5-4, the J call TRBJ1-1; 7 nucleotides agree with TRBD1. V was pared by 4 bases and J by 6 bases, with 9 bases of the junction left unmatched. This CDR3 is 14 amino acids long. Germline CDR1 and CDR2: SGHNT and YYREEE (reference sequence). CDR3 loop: CASSPDRDRSEAFF. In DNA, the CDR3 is TGTGCCAGCAGCCCCGACAGGGATCGTTCTGAAGCTTTCTTT.

The DNA for the CDR3 is TGCGCCAGCAGACCCAGGACAGGACGTAGCACAGATACGCAGTATTTT. Amino acid sequence: CASRPRTGRSTDTQYF. V usage is TRBV5-1 and J usage is TRBJ2-3, with 7 positions matching TRBD1. V gave up 5 bases and J gave up 0 bases; unmatched junction bases: 9. CDR1 SGHRS and CDR2 YFSETQ come from the germline V gene. The CDR3 contains 16 residues.

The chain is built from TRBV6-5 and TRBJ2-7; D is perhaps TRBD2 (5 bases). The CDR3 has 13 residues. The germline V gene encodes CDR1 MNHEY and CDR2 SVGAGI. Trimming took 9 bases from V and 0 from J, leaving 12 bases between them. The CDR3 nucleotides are TGTGCCAGTCGGATAGGGAGCTCCTACGAGCAGTACTTC. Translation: CASRIGSSYEQYF.

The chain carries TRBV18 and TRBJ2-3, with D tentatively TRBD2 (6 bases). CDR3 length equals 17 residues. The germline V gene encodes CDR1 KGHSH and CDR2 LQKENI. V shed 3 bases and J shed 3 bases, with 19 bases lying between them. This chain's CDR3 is CASSPRRQGGGTDTQYF. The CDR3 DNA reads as TGTGCCAGCTCACCCAGGCGCCAGGGAGGTGGTACAGATACGCAGTATTTT.

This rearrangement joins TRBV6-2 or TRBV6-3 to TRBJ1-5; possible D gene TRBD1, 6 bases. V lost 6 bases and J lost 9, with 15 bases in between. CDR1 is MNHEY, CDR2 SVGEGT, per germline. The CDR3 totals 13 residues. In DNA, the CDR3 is TGTGCCAGCAGCCCGGACAGCGCACGGCCCCAGCATTTT. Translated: CASSPDSARPQHF.

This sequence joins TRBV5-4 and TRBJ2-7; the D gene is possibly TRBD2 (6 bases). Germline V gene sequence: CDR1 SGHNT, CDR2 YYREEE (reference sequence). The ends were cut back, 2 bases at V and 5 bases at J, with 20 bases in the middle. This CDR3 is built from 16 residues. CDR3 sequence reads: CASSLKDTRGSDEQYF. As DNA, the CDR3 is TGTGCCAGCAGCTTAAAGGACACACGGGGGTCGGACGAGCAGTACTTC.

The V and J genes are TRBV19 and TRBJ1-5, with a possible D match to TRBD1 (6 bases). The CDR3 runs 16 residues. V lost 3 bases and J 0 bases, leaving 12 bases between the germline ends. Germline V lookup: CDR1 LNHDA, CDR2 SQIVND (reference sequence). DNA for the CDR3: TGTGCCAGTAGTATGGAGCGAGGGGGTAGCAATCAGCCCCAGCATTTT. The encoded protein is CASSMERGGSNQPQHF.

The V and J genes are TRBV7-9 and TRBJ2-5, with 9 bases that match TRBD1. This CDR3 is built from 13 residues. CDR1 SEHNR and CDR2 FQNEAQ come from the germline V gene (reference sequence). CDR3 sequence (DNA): TGTTCCTCTGGGGGACAGGGAGTGGAGACCCAGTACTTC. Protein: CSSGGQGVETQYF.

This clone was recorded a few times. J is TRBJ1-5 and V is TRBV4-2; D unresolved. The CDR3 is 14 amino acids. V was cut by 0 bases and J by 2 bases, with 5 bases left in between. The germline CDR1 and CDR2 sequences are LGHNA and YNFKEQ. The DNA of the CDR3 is TGTGCCAGCAGCCAAGAACAGCGCAATCAGCCCCAGCATTTT. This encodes CASSQEQRNQPQHF.

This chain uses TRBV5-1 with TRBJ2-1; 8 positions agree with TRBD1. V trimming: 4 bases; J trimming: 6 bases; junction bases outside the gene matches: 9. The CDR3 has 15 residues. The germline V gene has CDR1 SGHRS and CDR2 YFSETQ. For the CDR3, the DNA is TGCGCCAGCAGCCTGGACAGGGTTACCGTCAATGAGCAGTTCTTC. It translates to CASSLDRVTVNEQFF.

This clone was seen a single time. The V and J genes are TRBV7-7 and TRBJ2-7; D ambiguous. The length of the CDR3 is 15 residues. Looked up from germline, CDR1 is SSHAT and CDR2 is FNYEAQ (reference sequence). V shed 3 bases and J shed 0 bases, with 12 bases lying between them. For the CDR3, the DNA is TGTGCCAGCAGCTTGAGAGGCTTAAGCTCCTACGAGCAGTACTTC. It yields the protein CASSLRGLSSYEQYF.

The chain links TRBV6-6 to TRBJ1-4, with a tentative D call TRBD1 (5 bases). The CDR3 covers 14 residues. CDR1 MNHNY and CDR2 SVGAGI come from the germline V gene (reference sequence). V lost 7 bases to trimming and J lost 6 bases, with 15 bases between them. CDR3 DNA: TGTGCCAGCACCCAAAGGGAACAGGATGAAAAACTGTTTTTT. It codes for CASTQREQDEKLFF.